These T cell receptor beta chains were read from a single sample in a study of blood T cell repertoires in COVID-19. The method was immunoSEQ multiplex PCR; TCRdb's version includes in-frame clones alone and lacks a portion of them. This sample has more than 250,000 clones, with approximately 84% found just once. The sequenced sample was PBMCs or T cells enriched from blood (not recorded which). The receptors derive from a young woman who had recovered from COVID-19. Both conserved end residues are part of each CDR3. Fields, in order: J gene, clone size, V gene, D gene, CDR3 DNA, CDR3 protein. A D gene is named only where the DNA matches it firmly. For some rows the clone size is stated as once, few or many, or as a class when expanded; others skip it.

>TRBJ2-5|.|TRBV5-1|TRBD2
TGCGCCAGCAGCTCCGGGACTAGGCGAGAGACCCAGTACTTC
CASSSGTRRETQYF
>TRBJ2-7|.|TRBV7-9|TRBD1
TGTGCCAGCAGCGGGGGACAGGCGGGACCCCGCTACGAGCAGTACTTC
CASSGGQAGPRYEQYF
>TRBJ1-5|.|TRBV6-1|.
TGTGCCAGCAGTGACCCAGGGCTTAGCAATCAGCCCCAGCATTTT
CASSDPGLSNQPQHF
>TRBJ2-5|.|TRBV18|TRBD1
TGTGCCAGCTCACTGGGACAGGGGAGCCAAGAGACCCAGTACTTC
CASSLGQGSQETQYF
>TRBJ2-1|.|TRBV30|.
TGTGCCTGGAGTGTACGCTCGGGAGAGAGTGAGCAGTTCTTC
CAWSVRSGESEQFF
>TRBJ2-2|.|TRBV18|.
TGTGCCAGCTCACCTACGCGGGACTTGGCCGACACCGGGGAGCTGTTTTTT
CASSPTRDLADTGELFF
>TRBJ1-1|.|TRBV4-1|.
TGCGCCAGCAGCCAAGGTTCAGGCAGTCACACTGAAGCTTTCTTT
CASSQGSGSHTEAFF
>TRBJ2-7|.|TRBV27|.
TGTGCCAGCAGTCCCCTCCCCACAGGGCTCCTCTACGAGCAGTACTTC
CASSPLPTGLLYEQYF
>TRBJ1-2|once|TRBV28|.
TGTGCCAGCAGTACCACAGGGATAGATGGCTACACCTTC
CASSTTGIDGYTF
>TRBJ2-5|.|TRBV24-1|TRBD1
TGTGCCACCAGTGACCCGGGACAGGGATACGAGACCCAGTACTTC
CATSDPGQGYETQYF
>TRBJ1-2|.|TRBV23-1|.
TGCGCCAGCAGTCAATCGTACCGGGACTATGGCTACACCTTC
CASSQSYRDYGYTF
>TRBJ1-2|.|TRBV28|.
TGTGCCAGCAGTCCCAGGGGCTCAAGGATTGGGGGCTACACCTTC
CASSPRGSRIGGYTF
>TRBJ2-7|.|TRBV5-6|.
TGTGCCAGCAGCTTGGCCCCGGGTGTGGTACGCGAGCAGTACTTC
CASSLAPGVVREQYF
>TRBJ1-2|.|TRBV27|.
TGTGCCAGCAGTGCTGGGGGGGTCTATGGCTACACCTTC
CASSAGGVYGYTF
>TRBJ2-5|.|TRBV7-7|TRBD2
TGTGCCAGCAGTACGGGGGGAGTCGAGACCCAGTACTTC
CASSTGGVETQYF
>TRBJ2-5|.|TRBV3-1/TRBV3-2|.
TGTGCCAGCAGCCCTTTCATGGCCGGGAGTGGAGAGACCCAGTACTTC
CASSPFMAGSGETQYF
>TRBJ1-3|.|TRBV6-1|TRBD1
TGTGCCAGCAGTGAAGCGACAGGGGACAGAAACACCATATATTTT
CASSEATGDRNTIYF
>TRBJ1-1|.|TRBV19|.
TGTGCCAGTAGTATGGTCAGAGGGAACACTGAAGCTTTCTTT
CASSMVRGNTEAFF
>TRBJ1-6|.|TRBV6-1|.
TGTGCCAGCAGTGAAGCGCAGGGTGATTCACCCCTCCACTTT
CASSEAQGDSPLHF
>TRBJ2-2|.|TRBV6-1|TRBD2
TGTGCCAGCAGTGACAGGATCCGGGGGGACACCGGGGAGCTGTTTTTT
CASSDRIRGDTGELFF
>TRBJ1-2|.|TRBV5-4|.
TGTGCCAGCAGCTTGAACCCCGAGGGAGGCTACACCTTC
CASSLNPEGGYTF
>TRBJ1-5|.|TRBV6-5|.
TGTGCCAGCAGTTACTCAGACCAGGGCAATCAGCCCCAGCATTTT
CASSYSDQGNQPQHF
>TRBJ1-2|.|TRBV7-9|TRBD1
TGTGCCAGCAGGGCGGGACAGGGGTATGGCTACACCTTC
CASRAGQGYGYTF
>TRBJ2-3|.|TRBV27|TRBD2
TGTGCCAGCAGTTTATCGGCGGGACTAGCGGGAATTTTAGATACGCAGTATTTT
CASSLSAGLAGILDTQYF
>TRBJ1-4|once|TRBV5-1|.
TGCGCCAGTTCATCAGGGAATAATGAAAAACTGTTTTTT
CASSSGNNEKLFF
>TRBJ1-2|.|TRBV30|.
TGTGCTCTCGACCAGACCGGGAGCTACACCTTC
CALDQTGSYTF
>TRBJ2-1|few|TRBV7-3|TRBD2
TGTGCCAGCAGACGGACTCCACTAGCGGGGGCCAATAACAATGAGCAGTTCTTC
CASRRTPLAGANNNEQFF
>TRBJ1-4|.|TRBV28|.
TGTGCCAGCAGTTCCCCAAGGGGTCTTAATGAAAAACTGTTTTTT
CASSSPRGLNEKLFF
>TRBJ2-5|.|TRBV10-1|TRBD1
TGCGCCAGCAAACTACAGGGGCATCAAGAGACCCAGTACTTC
CASKLQGHQETQYF
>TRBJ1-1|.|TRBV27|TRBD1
TGTGCCAGCAGAGCCTCAGACAGGGAAGGTGAAGCTTTCTTT
CASRASDREGEAFF
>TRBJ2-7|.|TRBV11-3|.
TGTGCCAGCAGCTTAATGTCAGACTACGAGCAGTACTTC
CASSLMSDYEQYF
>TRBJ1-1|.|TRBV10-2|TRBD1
TGCGCCAGCAGGGGACAGGGGTTGGGGGCTGAAGCTTTCTTT
CASRGQGLGAEAFF
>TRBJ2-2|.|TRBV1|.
TGCACCAGCAGCCGTCACCGGGACAGGAGGCTCACCGGGGAGCTGTTTTTT
CTSSRHRDRRLTGELFF
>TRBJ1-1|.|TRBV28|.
TGTGCCAGCAGTGGACAACTGAACACTGAAGCTTTCTTT
CASSGQLNTEAFF
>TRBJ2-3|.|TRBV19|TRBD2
TGTGCCAGTAGTGAAGGACTAGCGGGAGGTACTAGCACAGATACGCAGTATTTT
CASSEGLAGGTSTDTQYF
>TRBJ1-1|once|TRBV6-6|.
TGTGCCAGCGGAGACGGGACTGAAGCTTTCTTT
CASGDGTEAFF
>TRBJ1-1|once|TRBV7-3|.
TGTGCCAGCAGCTCCTCGGGGTACACTGAAGCTTTCTTT
CASSSSGYTEAFF
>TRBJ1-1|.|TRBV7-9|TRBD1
TGTGCCAGCAGCTCCCCCCCGGGACAGGGAAATTTTGCTGAAGCTTTCTTT
CASSSPPGQGNFAEAFF
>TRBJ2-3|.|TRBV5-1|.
TGCGCCAGCAGGGCGGACTGGACAGATACGCAGTATTTT
CASRADWTDTQYF
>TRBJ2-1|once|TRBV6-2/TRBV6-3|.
TGTGCCAGCAGCCTACGTTCTAGGACGGGAAACAATGAGCAGTTCTTC
CASSLRSRTGNNEQFF
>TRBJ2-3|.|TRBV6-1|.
TGTGCCAGCAGTGATGACAGGAACGGGAAAGGGACAGATACGCAGTATTTT
CASSDDRNGKGTDTQYF
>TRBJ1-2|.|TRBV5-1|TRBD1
TGCGCCAGCAGTTCAGGACAGGGCTCGTTAAGCTACACCTTC
CASSSGQGSLSYTF
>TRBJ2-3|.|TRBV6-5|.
TGTGCCAGCAGTTACTCACTCGCAGATACGCAGTATTTT
CASSYSLADTQYF
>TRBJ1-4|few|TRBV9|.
TGTGCCAGCAGCGAGGGGCCGGGACACCGAGAAAAACTGTTTTTT
CASSEGPGHREKLFF
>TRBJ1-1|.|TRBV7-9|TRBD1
TGTGCCAGCAGCCGGGGACAGCAGAACACTGAAGCTTTCTTT
CASSRGQQNTEAFF
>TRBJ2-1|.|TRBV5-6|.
TGTGCCAGCAGCTTGGGGCGGGGAGCCTACAATGAGCAGTTCTTC
CASSLGRGAYNEQFF
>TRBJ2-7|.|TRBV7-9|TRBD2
TGTGCCAGCAGCTTAGAACTAGCGGGGTCCAACGAGCAGTACTTC
CASSLELAGSNEQYF
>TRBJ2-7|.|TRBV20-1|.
TGCAGTGCTAGTCGAGGATACTCGGGGTTTCTCGAGCAGTACTTC
CSASRGYSGFLEQYF
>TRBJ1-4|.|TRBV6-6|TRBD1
TGTGCCAGCTTACTGGGACAGGGAAATGAAAAACTGTTTTTT
CASLLGQGNEKLFF
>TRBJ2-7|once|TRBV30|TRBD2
TGTGCCTGGGGGGGACTAGCGGGAGTTGTGTACGAGCAGTACTTC
CAWGGLAGVVYEQYF
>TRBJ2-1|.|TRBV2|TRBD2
TGTGCCAGCAGTGATTTAGCGGGAGGCCATGAGCAGTTCTTC
CASSDLAGGHEQFF
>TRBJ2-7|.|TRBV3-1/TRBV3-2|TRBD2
TGTGCCAGCAGCCAACGGGCGGGGACTAGCGACGAGCAGTACTTC
CASSQRAGTSDEQYF
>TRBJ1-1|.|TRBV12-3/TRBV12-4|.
TGTGCCAGCAGTTTAGGGGGGGAGGGTGAAGCTTTCTTT
CASSLGGEGEAFF
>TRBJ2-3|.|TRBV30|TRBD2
TGTGCCTGGTCAAAGGGACTAGCAGGCTCAGATACGCAGTATTTT
CAWSKGLAGSDTQYF